This entry lists 27 T cell receptor beta chains sequenced from one sample in a study of T-cell reconstitution after alpha-beta-depleted transplantation in children. A TCRbeta library incorporating unique molecular identifiers was prepared. TCRdb ran MiXCR on the PCR reads and lists one entry per CDR3 protein. The table records approximately 980,000 distinct CDR3 sequences, less than 30% of them present only once. Specimen: PBMCs, mostly from graft donor cells, collected 360 days after TCRalphabeta/CD19-depleted stem cell transplant. The source is a boy younger than two who had a stem cell transplant for SCID, so the T cells may come from the graft donor.

The table lists this clonotype with many counts. This sequence joins TRBV28 and TRBJ2-1; 9 bases agree with TRBD2. Per germline, CDR1 MDHEN and CDR2 SYDVKM. CDR3 length: 15 residues. J lost 5 bases, V lost 2 bases, and 4 bases had no gene match. The DNA of the CDR3 is TGTGCCAGCAGTTTAGCGGGGGGGGCCCACAATGAGCAGTTCTTC. Translated: CASSLAGGAHNEQFF.

The rearrangement uses TRBV6-6 and TRBJ1-1; unclear D gene. CDR3 length equals 15 residues. V was clipped by 5 bases and J by 2 bases, with 15 bases between them. Germline V CDR1 and CDR2: MNHNY, SVGAGI (reference sequence). CDR3: CASSAFYSDNTEAFF. The CDR3 nucleotides read TGTGCCAGCAGTGCCTTCTATTCCGACAACACTGAAGCTTTCTTT.

This clonotype turned up a few times. This chain joins TRBV2 and TRBJ1-2, with 7 bases that match TRBD1. Germline V gives CDR1 SNHLY, CDR2 FYNNEI. Trimming cost V 6 bases and J 3 bases; bases outside gene matches: 7. CDR3 size: 14 residues. CDR3 DNA sequence: TGTGCCAGCAGCCGGGACAGAAGGGACTATGGCTACACCTTC. This gives the protein CASSRDRRDYGYTF.

V and J are TRBV12-3 or TRBV12-4 and TRBJ2-7, with 7 bases that match TRBD1. The CDR3 contains 17 residues. The junction had 16 bases not matched to a gene; V was cut back by 4 bases and J by 4 bases. In DNA form, the CDR3 reads TGTGCCAGCAGTTCGACCGCCGGGACAGCCCGGATATACGAGCAGTACTTC. Translation gives CASSSTAGTARIYEQYF.

The table lists this clonotype with a few counts. The chain employs TRBV29-1 and TRBJ1-5; D might be TRBD1 (6 bases). Germline V gene lookup returns CDR1 SQVTM and CDR2 ANQGSEA. V lost 7 bases and J lost 2, with 15 bases in between. The CDR3 runs to 14 residues. CDR3 sequence: CSASATGRNQPQHF. CDR3 nucleotides: TGCAGCGCCTCCGCTACAGGGCGCAATCAGCCCCAGCATTTT.

The genes are TRBV20-1 and TRBJ1-5; D ambiguous. V lost 1 base and J lost 2, with 15 bases in between. The germline V gene encodes CDR1 DFQATT and CDR2 SNEGSKA (reference sequence). There are 16 residues in the CDR3. CDR3 protein: CSARGDRGSRNQPQHF. The DNA for the CDR3 is TGCAGTGCTAGAGGCGATCGGGGTAGCCGCAATCAGCCCCAGCATTTT.

This clonotype was recorded a few times. The chain couples TRBV15 to TRBJ1-6; 9 nucleotides match TRBD1. The germline CDR1 and CDR2 sequences are LNHNV and YYDKDF (reference sequence). This CDR3 has 19 amino acids. J was trimmed by 4 bases and V by 0 bases; bases with no gene match: 10. CDR3 region: CATSRDLPKGTGYNSPLHF. CDR3 nucleotide sequence: TGTGCCACCAGCAGAGATCTCCCGAAAGGGACAGGGTATAATTCACCCCTCCACTTT.

This clonotype showed up just a few times. The chain joins TRBV28 to TRBJ2-5; possibly TRBD2 for D (5 bases). V shed 5 bases and J shed 5 bases, with 12 bases lying between them. Germline loops: CDR1 MDHEN, CDR2 SYDVKM. This CDR3 is 13 amino acids long. This CDR3 reads CASSTSGWETQYF. The CDR3 DNA is TGTGCCAGCAGTACCTCGGGGTGGGAGACCCAGTACTTC.

This chain connects TRBV24-1 to TRBJ2-3, with TRBD1 matching over 7 bases. There are 15 residues in the CDR3. CDR1 is KGHDR and CDR2 is SFDVKD in the germline V gene. Trimming cost V 10 bases and J 2 bases; bases outside gene matches: 11. As DNA, the CDR3 is TGTGCCACGATCTACAGGGGAAGATTCACAGATACGCAGTATTTT. Its protein is CATIYRGRFTDTQYF.

The chain links TRBV18 to TRBJ1-2; TRBD1 matches 7 bases. The germline V gene has CDR1 KGHSH and CDR2 LQKENI. The junction had 1 base not matched to a gene; V was cut back by 1 base and J by 8 bases. This CDR3 has 12 amino acids. The CDR3 is CASSPQDRGYTF. Written as DNA, the CDR3 is TGTGCCAGCTCACCACAGGACAGGGGCTACACCTTC.

The chain uses TRBV10-3 and TRBJ1-1; tentatively, D is TRBD1 (5 bases). CDR3 size: 21 residues. Germline V gene data show CDR1 as ENHRY and CDR2 as SYGVKD. The ends were cut back, 6 bases at V and 3 bases at J, with 35 bases in the middle. CDR3 coding DNA: TGTGCCATCAGCAAAAGGGGTGGACTTCGCGGAGCTGGTTCGGAGCACACTGAAGCTTTCTTT. Its translation: CAISKRGGLRGAGSEHTEAFF.

The genes are TRBV5-1 and TRBJ2-5; D possibly corresponds to TRBD1 (5 bases). Between the trimmed V and J ends, which lost 1 base and 4 bases, there was a span of 11 bases. The CDR3 consists of 14 residues. CDR1 SGHRS and CDR2 YFSETQ come from the germline V gene. The CDR3 DNA sequence: TGCGCCAGCAGCTTGTCCCCAAGGGGAGAGACCCAGTACTTC. This gives the protein CASSLSPRGETQYF.

V gene TRBV5-1 combines with J gene TRBJ2-2; D gene ambiguous. The CDR3 has 13 residues. Germline values: CDR1 SGHRS, CDR2 YFSETQ. Trimming pared 2 bases from V and 8 bases from J, leaving 10 bases between. The chain's CDR3 is CASSFILRGELFF. CDR3 DNA: TGCGCCAGCAGCTTTATTTTGCGTGGGGAGCTGTTTTTT.

At least ten counts were recorded for this clonotype. Relative to the germline gene, one junction end is altered; a read error may explain this. V gene TRBV7-8 combines with J gene TRBJ2-3; D may be TRBD2 (7 bases). Per germline, CDR1 SGHVS and CDR2 FQNEAQ. The CDR3 has 11 amino acids. The CDR3 DNA follows: TGTGCCAGCAGCTTAGATCTGGGGGGGGCCTTT. This translates into CASSLDLGGAF.

This clonotype was seen more than once but under ten times. The gene calls are TRBV24-1 and TRBJ2-5; 7 bases line up with TRBD1. Germline CDR1 KGHDR, CDR2 SFDVKD. CDR3 size: 14 residues. The V gene end was trimmed by 4 bases and the J gene end by 7 bases; junction bases not matched to a gene: 8. CDR3 region: CATSESAGTATQYF. For the CDR3, the DNA is TGTGCCACCAGTGAGTCAGCCGGGACAGCGACCCAGTACTTC.

This clonotype was counted between two and nine times. The rearrangement uses TRBV29-1 and TRBJ2-1, with TRBD2 identical over 7 bases. After removal of 7 bases from V and 4 bases from J, the junction contained 7 bases not matched to a gene. The CDR3 runs 13 residues. Germline assignment: CDR1 SQVTM and CDR2 ANQGSEA. CDR3 residues: CSGFSGSYNEQFF. The CDR3, as DNA: TGCAGCGGGTTTAGCGGGTCTTACAATGAGCAGTTCTTC.

The V call is TRBV6-5, the J call TRBJ2-4; the D call may be TRBD1 or TRBD2 (6 bases each). Deletions cut 6 bases from V and 7 bases from J, with 16 bases between. CDR1 is MNHEY and CDR2 is SVGAGI in the germline V gene. The CDR3 spans 14 residues. The CDR3 loop is CASSPGGFGNIQYF. The CDR3, as DNA: TGTGCCAGCAGCCCCGGGGGCTTTGGGAACATTCAGTACTTC.

The CDR3 nucleotides are TGTGCCAGCAGCTTAGAAACCCCCTACAATGAGCAGTTCTTC. As protein: CASSLETPYNEQFF. The chain links TRBV7-9 to TRBJ2-1; no firm D call. The germline gives CDR1 SEHNR, CDR2 FQNEAQ (reference sequence). Between the trimmed V and J ends, which lost 1 base and 2 bases, there was a span of 6 bases. There are 14 residues in the CDR3.

The chain recombines TRBV5-1 with TRBJ2-7; 8 bases line up with TRBD1. Germline CDR1 reads SGHRS; CDR2 reads YFSETQ. This CDR3 is 15 amino acids long. Trimming at V came to 3 bases and at J to 7 bases, leaving 12 bases not matched to a gene. CDR3 in amino acids: CASSSSQGAREEQYF. The CDR3 DNA is TGCGCCAGCAGCTCGTCCCAGGGGGCCCGGGAAGAGCAGTACTTC.

The chain links TRBV11-3 to TRBJ1-1; 10 bases align to TRBD1. This CDR3 has 15 residues. Unmatched junction bases numbered 3, after V lost 4 bases and J lost 1 base. Germline V gene sequence: CDR1 SGHNT, CDR2 YENEEA. CDR3 amino acids: CASSSGQGKNTEAFF. The DNA of the CDR3 is TGTGCCAGCAGCTCGGGACAGGGGAAGAACACTGAAGCTTTCTTT.

This chain uses TRBV12-3 or TRBV12-4 with TRBJ2-3; 8 bases line up with TRBD1. The V and J ends lost 0 bases and 4 bases, in that order; junction bases with no gene match: 3. This CDR3 has 15 residues. This CDR3 is CASSLAAQGADTQYF. CDR3 DNA sequence: TGTGCCAGCAGTTTAGCGGCACAGGGGGCAGATACGCAGTATTTT.

This rearrangement joins TRBV6-1 to TRBJ1-2; no clear D gene. V lost 2 bases to trimming and J lost 10 bases, with 11 bases between them. The CDR3 is made up of 12 amino acids. The germline V gene has CDR1 MNHNS and CDR2 SASEGT. CDR3 residues: CASSEIGRDYTF. For the CDR3, the DNA is TGTGCCAGCAGTGAAATTGGGAGGGACTACACCTTC.

This clonotype was seen only a few times. The V gene is TRBV7-3, the J gene TRBJ2-3; D possibly uses TRBD1 or TRBD2 (6 bases each). Between the trimmed V and J ends, which lost 1 base and 3 bases, there was a span of 20 bases. The V gene's germline CDR1 is SGHTA and CDR2 FQGTGA. The CDR3 length is 18 residues. The DNA of the CDR3 is TGTGCCAGCAGCTTAATGGGCCGCGGGACAACGGGTACAGATACGCAGTATTTT. It specifies CASSLMGRGTTGTDTQYF.

This clonotype has a handful of counts. The chain links TRBV7-2 to TRBJ2-3; weak D call: TRBD2 (6 bases). Trimming removed 3 bases at V and 5 bases at J, with 15 bases between. The germline V gene has CDR1 SGHTA and CDR2 FQGNSA. This CDR3 has 15 amino acids. Here the CDR3 DNA reads TGTGCCAGCAGCTTGGAACGGGACTGGGTAGATACGCAGTATTTT. Encoded protein: CASSLERDWVDTQYF.

In its sample, this clonotype was seen a few times. The chain recombines TRBV4-3 with TRBJ2-1; D is ambiguous. This CDR3 region has 17 residues. The V gene's germline CDR1 is LGHNA and CDR2 YSLEER. Trimming removed 6 bases from V and 0 bases from J, with 18 bases in between. CDR3 amino acids: CASSPGPQSSSYNEQFF. The CDR3 DNA reads TGCGCCAGCAGTCCCGGGCCCCAAAGTAGCTCCTACAATGAGCAGTTCTTC.

The chain is built from TRBV28 and TRBJ2-7; D remains unclear. This CDR3 contains 13 residues. CDR1 and CDR2 from the germline V gene are MDHEN and SYDVKM. V was trimmed by 2 bases and J by 4 bases, leaving 9 bases between them. The CDR3 nucleotides read TGTGCCAGCAGTTTAGCGTGGACGTACGAGCAGTACTTC. It translates to CASSLAWTYEQYF.

This clonotype occurred a few times. This sequence joins TRBV20-1 and TRBJ2-7; D is unresolved. The CDR3 consists of 12 residues. CDR1 DFQATT and CDR2 SNEGSKA come from the germline V gene (reference sequence). Trimming took off 1 base at V and 4 bases at J, with 8 bases between the two ends. In DNA, the CDR3 is TGCAGTGCTAGAGCCGTACTTTACGAGCAGTACTTC. Its translation is CSARAVLYEQYF.